This T cell receptor beta chain was sequenced in a study of T cell responses to AZD1222 COVID-19 vaccine. Points from the study as a whole: All repertoire sampling was performed exclusively after the peak T cell response. Close to half of all spike-specific TCRs reportedly target regions of the variants that are unmutated. Only a handful of AZD1222 recipients, several in all, had baseline seropositivity.

As regards this clone: The antigen is unknown.

The V gene's germline CDR1 is MGHRA and CDR2 YSYEKL. The V end was cut by 3 bases, the J end by 0 bases, with 9 bases between. CDR3 size: 16 residues. Sequencing used immunoSEQ multiplex PCR; TCRdb keeps in-frame clones, though not all of them. The sample carries about 80,000 clones, about nine tenths recorded once. The starting material was peripheral blood, obtained on day 0 of AZD1222 vaccination. This clonotype was obtained from an adult in good health. This rearrangement joins TRBV4-1 to TRBJ2-6; D is undetermined. The CDR3 loop reads CASSQEPGSGANVLTF. Written as DNA, the CDR3 is TGCGCCAGCAGCCAGGAGCCTGGCTCTGGGGCCAACGTCCTGACTTTC.